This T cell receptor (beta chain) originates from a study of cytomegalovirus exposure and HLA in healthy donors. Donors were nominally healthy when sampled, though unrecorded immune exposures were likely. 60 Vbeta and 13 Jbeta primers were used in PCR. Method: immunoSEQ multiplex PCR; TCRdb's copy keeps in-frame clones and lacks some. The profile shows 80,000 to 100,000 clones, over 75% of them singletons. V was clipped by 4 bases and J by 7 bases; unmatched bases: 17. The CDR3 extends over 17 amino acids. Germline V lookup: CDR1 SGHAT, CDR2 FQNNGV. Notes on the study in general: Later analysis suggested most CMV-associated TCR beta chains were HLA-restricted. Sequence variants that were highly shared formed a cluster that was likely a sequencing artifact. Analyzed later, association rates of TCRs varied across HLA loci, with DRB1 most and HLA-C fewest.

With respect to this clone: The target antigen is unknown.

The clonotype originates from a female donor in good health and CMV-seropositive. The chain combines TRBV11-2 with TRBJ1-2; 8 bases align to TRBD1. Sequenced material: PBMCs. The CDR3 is CASSSWTGSNPGGGYTF. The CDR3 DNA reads TGTGCCAGCAGCTCCTGGACAGGGAGTAACCCGGGGGGTGGCTACACCTTC.